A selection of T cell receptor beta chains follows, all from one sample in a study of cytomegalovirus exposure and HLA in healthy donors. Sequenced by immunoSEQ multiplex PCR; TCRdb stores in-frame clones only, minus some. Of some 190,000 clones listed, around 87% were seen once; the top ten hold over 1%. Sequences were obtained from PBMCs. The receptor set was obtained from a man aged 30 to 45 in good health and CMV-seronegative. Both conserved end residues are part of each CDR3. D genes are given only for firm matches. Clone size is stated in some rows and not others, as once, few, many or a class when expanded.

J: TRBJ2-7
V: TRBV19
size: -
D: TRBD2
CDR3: CASSDGLAGFYEQYF
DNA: TGTGCCAGTAGTGATGGACTAGCGGGATTCTACGAGCAGTACTTC

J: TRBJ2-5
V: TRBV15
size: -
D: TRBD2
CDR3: CATSRDLSGSQETQYF
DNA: TGTGCCACCAGCAGAGACCTTAGCGGGAGCCAAGAGACCCAGTACTTC

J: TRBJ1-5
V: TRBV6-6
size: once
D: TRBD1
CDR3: CASSNPTGGRNQPQHF
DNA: TGTGCCAGCAGTAACCCGACAGGGGGGCGCAATCAGCCCCAGCATTTT

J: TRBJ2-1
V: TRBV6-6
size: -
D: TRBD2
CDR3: CASSDQSGGSLNEQFF
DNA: TGTGCCAGCAGCGACCAGAGCGGGGGATCCCTAAATGAGCAGTTCTTC

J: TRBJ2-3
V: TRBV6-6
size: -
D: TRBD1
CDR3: CASRLGPDRGTDTQYF
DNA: TGTGCCAGCAGACTAGGCCCGGACAGGGGCACAGATACGCAGTATTTT

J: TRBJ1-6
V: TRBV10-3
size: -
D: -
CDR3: CAISPGTENSPLHF
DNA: TGTGCCATCAGCCCCGGGACTGAGAATTCACCCCTCCACTTT

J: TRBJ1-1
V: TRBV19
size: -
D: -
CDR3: CASSIAVTEAFF
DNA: TGTGCCAGTAGTATCGCGGTCACTGAAGCTTTCTTT

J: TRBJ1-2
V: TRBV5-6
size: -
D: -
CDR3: CASSLAGYLPSGTF
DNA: TGTGCCAGCAGCTTGGCAGGGTACCTTCCTTCTGGCACCTTC

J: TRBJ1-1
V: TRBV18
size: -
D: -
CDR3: CASSPQEAQGTEAFF
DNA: TGTGCCAGCTCACCACAGGAGGCACAGGGCACTGAAGCTTTCTTT

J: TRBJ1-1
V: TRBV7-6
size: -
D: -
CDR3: CASSRGPNTEAFF
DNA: TGTGCCAGCAGTCGAGGGCCGAACACTGAAGCTTTCTTT

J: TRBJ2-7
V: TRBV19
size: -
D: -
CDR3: CASSMRQNYEQYF
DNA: TGTGCCAGTAGTATGCGACAGAACTACGAGCAGTACTTC

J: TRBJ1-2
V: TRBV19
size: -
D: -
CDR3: CASSASISYGYTF
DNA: TGTGCCAGTAGTGCTTCGATTAGCTATGGCTACACCTTC

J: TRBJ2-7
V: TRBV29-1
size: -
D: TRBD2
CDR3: CSVEEGGSYEQYF
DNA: TGCAGCGTTGAGGAGGGAGGGTCCTACGAGCAGTACTTC

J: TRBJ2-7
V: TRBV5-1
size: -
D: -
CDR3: CASSLAAGTPYEQYF
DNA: TGCGCCAGCAGCTTGGCCGCCGGGACACCGTACGAGCAGTACTTC

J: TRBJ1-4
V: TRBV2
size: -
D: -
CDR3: CAGGVGADEKLFF
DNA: TGTGCCGGGGGGGTGGGCGCGGATGAAAAACTGTTTTTT

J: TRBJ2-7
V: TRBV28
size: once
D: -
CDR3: CASSLRHPYEQYF
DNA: TGTGCCAGCAGTTTGAGGCACCCCTACGAGCAGTACTTC

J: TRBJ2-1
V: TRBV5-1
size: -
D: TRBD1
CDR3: CASSRTGGVSSYNEQFF
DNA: TGCGCCAGCAGTAGGACAGGGGGCGTGAGCTCCTACAATGAGCAGTTCTTC

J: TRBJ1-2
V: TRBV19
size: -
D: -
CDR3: CASSIGGFYGYTF
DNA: TGTGCCAGTAGTATAGGAGGGTTCTATGGCTACACCTTC

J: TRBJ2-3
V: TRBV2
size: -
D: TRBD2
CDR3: CASKREGAADTQYF
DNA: TGTGCCAGCAAGCGGGAGGGCGCCGCAGATACGCAGTATTTT

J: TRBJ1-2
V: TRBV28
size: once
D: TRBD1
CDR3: CASSSLSGTVNYGYTF
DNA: TGTGCCAGCAGTTCCTTATCCGGGACAGTTAACTATGGCTACACCTTC

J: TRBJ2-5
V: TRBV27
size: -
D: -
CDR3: CASSPRQVQETQYF
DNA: TGTGCCAGCAGTCCAAGACAGGTCCAAGAGACCCAGTACTTC

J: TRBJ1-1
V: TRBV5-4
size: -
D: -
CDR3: CASSFRGGLPEAFF
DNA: TGTGCCAGCAGCTTCCGGGGGGGACTCCCTGAAGCTTTCTTT

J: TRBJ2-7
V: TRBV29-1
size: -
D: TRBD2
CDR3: CSVEAGGGINEQYF
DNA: TGCAGCGTTGAAGCGGGGGGAGGGATCAACGAGCAGTACTTC

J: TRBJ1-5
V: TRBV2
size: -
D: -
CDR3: CASSEWGVRWPQHF
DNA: TGTGCCAGCAGTGAATGGGGGGTTCGATGGCCCCAGCATTTT

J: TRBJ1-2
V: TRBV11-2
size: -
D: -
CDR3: CASGLRERGYTF
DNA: TGTGCCAGCGGTCTTAGAGAACGCGGCTACACCTTC

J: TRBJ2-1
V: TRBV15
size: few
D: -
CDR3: CATNSEGHSYNEQFF
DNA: TGTGCCACCAACTCAGAGGGACACTCCTACAATGAGCAGTTCTTC

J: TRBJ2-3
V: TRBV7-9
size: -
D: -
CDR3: CASSFHPTSGTDTQYF
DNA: TGTGCCAGCAGCTTCCACCCGACTAGTGGAACAGATACGCAGTATTTT

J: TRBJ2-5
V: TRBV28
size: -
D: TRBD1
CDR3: CASSQRQGRETQYF
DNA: TGTGCCAGCAGCCAAAGACAGGGTCGAGAGACCCAGTACTTC

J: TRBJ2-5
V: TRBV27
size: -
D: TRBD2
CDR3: CASSFASGISWGQYF
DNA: TGTGCCAGCAGTTTTGCCAGCGGGATATCGTGGGGCCAGTACTTC

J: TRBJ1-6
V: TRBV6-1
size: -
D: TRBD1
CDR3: CASSRRGLNSPLHF
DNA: TGTGCCAGCAGTAGGAGGGGGCTTAATTCACCCCTCCACTTT

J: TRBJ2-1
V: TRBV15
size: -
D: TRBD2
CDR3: CATSTGTTDESSYNEQFF
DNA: TGTGCCACCAGCACCGGGACTACAGATGAGAGCTCCTACAATGAGCAGTTCTTC

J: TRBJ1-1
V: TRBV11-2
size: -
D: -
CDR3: CASTERGGEAFF
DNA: TGTGCCAGCACCGAAAGGGGTGGTGAAGCTTTCTTT

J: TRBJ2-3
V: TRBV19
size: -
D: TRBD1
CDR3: CASRGDRATDTQYF
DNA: TGTGCCAGTAGGGGGGACAGGGCCACAGATACGCAGTATTTT

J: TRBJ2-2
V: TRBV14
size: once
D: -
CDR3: CASSPQYTGELFF
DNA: TGTGCCAGCAGCCCACAGTACACCGGGGAGCTGTTTTTT

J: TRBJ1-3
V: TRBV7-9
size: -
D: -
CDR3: CASSSPSGSTASGNTIYF
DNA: TGTGCCAGCAGCTCCCCCTCAGGATCGACAGCTTCTGGAAACACCATATATTTT

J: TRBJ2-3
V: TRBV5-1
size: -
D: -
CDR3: CASTEGRKVPSTDTQYF
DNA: TGCGCCAGCACCGAGGGCAGGAAGGTACCTAGCACAGATACGCAGTATTTT

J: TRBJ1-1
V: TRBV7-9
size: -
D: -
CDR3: CASSLGQSNTGAFF
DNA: TGTGCCAGCAGCTTGGGGCAGAGTAACACTGGAGCTTTCTTT

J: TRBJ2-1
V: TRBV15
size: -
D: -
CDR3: CATSSRDTYNEQFF
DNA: TGTGCCACCAGCAGCCGGGACACCTACAATGAGCAGTTCTTC

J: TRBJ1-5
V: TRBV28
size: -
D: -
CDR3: CASRPGQGGQPQHF
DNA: TGTGCCAGCAGACCGGGACAAGGCGGTCAGCCCCAGCATTTT

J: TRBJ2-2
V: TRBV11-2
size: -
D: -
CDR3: CASRVPQTGELFF
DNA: TGTGCCAGCAGAGTGCCCCAGACCGGGGAGCTGTTTTTT

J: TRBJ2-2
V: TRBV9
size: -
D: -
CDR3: CATLKWSGTGELFF
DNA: TGTGCCACGCTTAAATGGAGCGGCACCGGGGAGCTGTTTTTT